The 30 T cell receptor beta chains presented below share a single source sample, sequenced in a study of graft-versus-host responses after intestinal transplantation. The method was immunoSEQ multiplex PCR; TCRdb's version includes in-frame clones alone and lacks a portion of them. The table shows roughly 69,000 clones, with roughly 90% occurring only once. This specimen was bone marrow, taken 734 days after intestinal transplantation. The source of these receptors is a human patient who received an intestinal transplant, so some T cells may come from the graft donor.

The chain recombines TRBV11-2 with TRBJ2-2, with D possibly being TRBD1 or TRBD2 (6 bases each). Trimming took 5 bases from V and 8 from J, leaving 12 bases between them. Germline values: CDR1 SGHAT, CDR2 FQNNGV. The CDR3 is 13 residues long. The CDR3 region has the DNA TGTGCCAGCAGCCCGGGGGCGCGGGGGGAGCTGTTTTTT. Translated, it gives CASSPGARGELFF.

This chain links TRBV28 with TRBJ2-7, with TRBD2 matching 10 bases. The CDR3 loop spans 14 amino acids. V lost 8 bases, J lost 7 bases, and 11 bases stayed unmatched. CDR1 and CDR2 (germline): MDHEN, SYDVKM. As DNA, the CDR3 is TGTGCCAGCTCTACAGCGGGAGGGCGTGGGGAGCAGTACTTC. The encoded protein is CASSTAGGRGEQYF.

Only one count was recorded for this clone. The chain carries TRBV19 and TRBJ1-1, with 10 bases lining up with TRBD1. Germline loops: CDR1 LNHDA, CDR2 SQIVND (reference sequence). CDR3 length: 15 residues. V lost 5 bases, J lost 4 bases, and 7 bases stayed unmatched. The CDR3 spells CASSLPRTGGTEAFF. The CDR3 DNA reads TGTGCCAGTAGTCTCCCCCGGACAGGGGGCACTGAAGCTTTCTTT. Full variable domain (rest looked up from reference TRBV19 and TRBJ1-1): DGGITQSPKYLFRKEGQNVTLSCEQNLNHDAMYWYRQDPGQGLRLIYYSQIVNDFQKGDIAEGYSVSREKKESFPLTVTSAQKNPTAFYLCASSLPRTGGTEAFFGQGTRLTVV.

Written as DNA, the CDR3 is TGTGCCAGAAGCATCATCCCCTCTAGCGGGGGCACAGATACGCAGTATTTT. This encodes CARSIIPSSGGTDTQYF. The chain carries TRBV5-3 and TRBJ2-3; 9 nucleotides match TRBD2. TRBV5-3 is noted as an ORF with a role that remains uncertain. Unmatched junction bases numbered 10, after V lost 4 bases and J lost 1 base. This CDR3 has 17 amino acids.

The chain recombines TRBV27 with TRBJ1-4; D uncertain. CDR3 length: 11 residues. The V gene's germline CDR1 is MNHEY and CDR2 SMNVEV (reference sequence). Between the trimmed V and J ends, which lost 4 bases and 3 bases, there was a span of 0 bases. DNA of the CDR3: TGTGCCAGCAGTTCTAATGAAAAACTGTTTTTT. Protein: CASSSNEKLFF.

This sequence joins TRBV6-5 and TRBJ1-5; maybe TRBD1 (5 bases). Trimming removed 4 bases from V and 11 bases from J, with 12 bases in between. The CDR3 is made up of 12 amino acids. The V gene's germline CDR1 is MNHEY and CDR2 SVGAGI. DNA for the CDR3: TGTGCCAGCAGTTCCGACAGCGAGTCCCAGCATTTT. Its translation: CASSSDSESQHF.

This chain links TRBV7-9 with TRBJ2-1; 11 nucleotides agree with TRBD2. V lost 8 bases and J lost 10; bases outside the gene matches: 13. The CDR3 extends over 15 amino acids. The germline gives CDR1 SEHNR, CDR2 FQNEAQ (reference sequence). CDR3 sequence reads: CASGLRLAGTEEQFF. CDR3 nucleotides: TGTGCCAGCGGTCTAAGACTAGCGGGAACGGAAGAGCAGTTCTTC.

The chain couples TRBV7-2 to TRBJ2-7; the D is unclear. Between the trimmed V and J ends, which lost 5 bases and 3 bases, there was a span of 20 bases. The CDR3 has 16 residues. Germline V gene sequence: CDR1 SGHTA, CDR2 FQGNSA. CDR3 coding DNA: TGTGCCAGCAGCCACTTTACCGTGACACGGAACTACGAGCAGTACTTC. It translates to CASSHFTVTRNYEQYF.

V gene TRBV6-5 combines with J gene TRBJ2-7; TRBD2 aligns across 8 bases. The CDR3 is made up of 13 amino acids. CDR1 and CDR2 (germline): MNHEY, SVGAGI. J gave up 3 bases and V 6 bases, and 4 bases lay outside the gene matches. The CDR3 DNA is TGTGCCAGCAGACCAACTAGCGGCTACGAGCAGTACTTC. Amino acids: CASRPTSGYEQYF.

The chain combines TRBV6-1 with TRBJ1-2; D is undetermined. In germline, CDR1 is MNHNS, CDR2 SASEGT. This CDR3 is built from 11 residues. V was trimmed by 7 bases and J by 8 bases, leaving 11 bases between them. Written as DNA, the CDR3 is TGTGCCAGCAAATGGCGGGAGGGCTACACCTTC. It specifies CASKWREGYTF.

The chain employs TRBV6-4 and TRBJ2-1, with 10 bases lining up with TRBD1. The CDR3 spans 16 residues. Germline CDR1 MRHNA, CDR2 SNTAGT. After removal of 5 bases from V and 5 bases from J, the junction contained 9 bases not matched to a gene. CDR3 residues: CASSQRQGALDNEQFF. For the CDR3, the DNA is TGTGCCAGCAGTCAAAGACAGGGGGCCCTAGACAATGAGCAGTTCTTC.

This chain connects TRBV30 to TRBJ2-5; tentatively, D is TRBD1 (5 bases). The CDR3 loop spans 13 amino acids. The V end was cut by 0 bases, the J end by 2 bases, with 7 bases between. Germline CDR1 and CDR2: GTSNPN and SVGIG (reference sequence). CDR3 loop: CAWSVQGQETQYF. CDR3 DNA sequence: TGTGCCTGGAGTGTCCAGGGACAAGAGACCCAGTACTTC.

J is TRBJ2-1 and V is TRBV4-1, with D maybe TRBD1 (5 bases). V lost 1 base and J lost 0, with 22 bases in between. The CDR3 runs to 20 residues. Germline CDR1 reads MGHRA; CDR2 reads YSYEKL. CDR3 sequence reads: CASSQVYYQGEKSSYNEQFF. The CDR3, as DNA: TGCGCCAGCAGCCAAGTGTATTATCAGGGTGAAAAGAGCTCCTACAATGAGCAGTTCTTC.

The V and J genes are TRBV7-9 and TRBJ2-5; 9 nucleotides line up with TRBD1. The CDR3 totals 13 residues. Germline loops: CDR1 SEHNR, CDR2 FQNEAQ (reference sequence). After removal of 5 bases from V and 5 bases from J, the junction contained 3 bases not matched to a gene. Here the CDR3 reads CASSPGTGETQYF. The CDR3, as DNA: TGTGCCAGCAGCCCCGGGACAGGGGAGACCCAGTACTTC.

This chain connects TRBV27 to TRBJ2-7; D remains unclear. Germline V gene sequence: CDR1 MNHEY, CDR2 SMNVEV (reference sequence). The CDR3 length is 13 residues. The V gene lost 5 bases and the J gene lost 0 bases, with 8 bases spanning the gap. The CDR3 DNA follows: TGTGCCAGCAGTATCCGGGTCTCCTACGAGCAGTACTTC. The encoded protein is CASSIRVSYEQYF.

The V call is TRBV6-6, the J call TRBJ2-1; D is undetermined. This CDR3 has 13 residues. Germline V gene sequence: CDR1 MNHNY, CDR2 SVGAGI (reference sequence). Deletions cut 4 bases from V and 4 bases from J, with 8 bases between. The CDR3 spells CASSFFVYNEQFF. CDR3 sequence (DNA): TGTGCCAGCAGTTTCTTCGTTTACAATGAGCAGTTCTTC.

The J gene is TRBJ1-4, the V gene TRBV19, with D tentatively TRBD1 (5 bases). Germline V gene sequence: CDR1 LNHDA, CDR2 SQIVND (reference sequence). This CDR3 has 16 residues. Trimming removed 4 bases from V and 5 bases from J, with 17 bases in between. CDR3 residues: CASSRQDSQANEKLFF. CDR3 in DNA: TGTGCCAGTAGTAGGCAAGACAGTCAAGCCAATGAAAAACTGTTTTTT. Full variable domain (missing parts from reference TRBV19 and TRBJ1-4): DGGITQSPKYLFRKEGQNVTLSCEQNLNHDAMYWYRQDPGQGLRLIYYSQIVNDFQKGDIAEGYSVSREKKESFPLTVTSAQKNPTAFYLCASSRQDSQANEKLFFGSGTQLSVL.

The rearrangement joins TRBV7-9 to TRBJ2-7; 7 bases agree with TRBD1. With V trimmed by 5 bases and J by 2 bases, 9 bases remained unmatched. The CDR3 runs to 15 residues. Per germline, CDR1 SEHNR and CDR2 FQNEAQ (reference sequence). The CDR3, as DNA: TGTGCCAGCAGCCTGTGGACAGGCGCAACCTACGAGCAGTACTTC. This translates into CASSLWTGATYEQYF.

This rearrangement joins TRBV7-9 to TRBJ2-5, with a possible D match to TRBD2 (6 bases). Trimming took 0 bases from V and 2 from J, leaving 16 bases between them. Per the germline V gene, CDR1 is SEHNR and CDR2 is FQNEAQ (reference sequence). The CDR3 is 17 amino acids. In DNA form, the CDR3 reads TGTGCCAGCAGCTTAGCGTTACTAGCAGTTGGGCAAGAGACCCAGTACTTC. Its protein is CASSLALLAVGQETQYF.

This sequence joins TRBV6-5 and TRBJ2-1; tentative D call: TRBD1 (5 bases). Germline-derived CDR1 and CDR2 are MNHEY and SVGAGI. This CDR3 region has 16 residues. With 0 bases removed from V and 8 bases from J, the gap between germline ends came to 17 bases. CDR3 in DNA: TGTGCCAGCAGTTACTCAGGACCCCAAGGGGTCTATGAGCAGTTCTTC. Its protein is CASSYSGPQGVYEQFF.

The J gene is TRBJ2-1, the V gene TRBV19; 7 bases align to TRBD1. This CDR3 has 15 residues. The germline CDR1 and CDR2 sequences are LNHDA and SQIVND (reference sequence). The trim removed 10 bases at V and 1 base at J, leaving 10 bases unmatched. This CDR3 is CATRDSMLSYNEQFF. CDR3 DNA: TGTGCCACCAGGGACAGCATGTTATCCTACAATGAGCAGTTCTTC.

V gene TRBV21-1 combines with J gene TRBJ2-5. TRBV21-1 is a pseudogene. This CDR3 contains 12 residues. In DNA form, the CDR3 reads TGTGCCAGCAGCAAAGAGTCTGAGACCCAGTACTTC. This sequence encodes CASSKESETQYF.

V gene TRBV30 combines with J gene TRBJ2-5, with D perhaps TRBD2 (6 bases). CDR3 length: 12 residues. Germline CDR1 and CDR2: GTSNPN and SVGIG (reference sequence). V was pared by 3 bases and J by 3 bases, with 8 bases between. As DNA, the CDR3 is TGTGCCTGGAGGGGGGAGGAAGAGACCCAGTACTTC. It is translated as CAWRGEEETQYF.

The chain has TRBV7-3 and TRBJ2-1; 9 bases line up with TRBD1. From germline, CDR1 is SGHTA and CDR2 FQGTGA. This CDR3 has 13 amino acids. V dropped 9 bases and J dropped 7; count of bases not matched to a gene: 7. As DNA, the CDR3 is TGTGCCAGACTCCGGGACAGGGCGAATGAGCAGTTCTTC. It specifies CARLRDRANEQFF.

This rearrangement joins TRBV5-1 to TRBJ2-3; a possible D gene is TRBD2 (5 bases). Between the trimmed V and J ends, which lost 0 bases and 3 bases, there was a span of 8 bases. The CDR3 runs to 14 residues. CDR1 is SGHRS and CDR2 is YFSETQ in the germline V gene. DNA for the CDR3: TGCGCCAGCAGCTTGGCGGAGGAAACAGATACGCAGTATTTT. Amino acid sequence: CASSLAEETDTQYF.

The chain recombines TRBV10-2 with TRBJ2-5; maybe TRBD2 (6 bases). The CDR3 has 14 amino acids. The germline CDR1 and CDR2 sequences are WSHSY and SAAADI. Trimming stripped 8 bases from V and 3 bases from J, with 16 bases between. CDR3 nucleotide sequence: TGCGCCAGCGGGGACTGGGGCTCCAAAGAGACCCAGTACTTC. It translates to CASGDWGSKETQYF.

DNA for the CDR3: TGTGCCATCAGGTACAGGGACTACACCGGGGAGCTGTTTTTT. This codes for CAIRYRDYTGELFF. This sequence joins TRBV10-3 and TRBJ2-2; D is possibly TRBD1 or TRBD2 (6 bases each). V shed 6 bases and J shed 3 bases, with 11 bases lying between them. This CDR3 contains 14 residues. Germline-derived CDR1 and CDR2 are ENHRY and SYGVKD.

V usage is TRBV10-3 and J usage is TRBJ2-5; D may be TRBD1 (6 bases). The CDR3 runs 16 residues. The germline gives CDR1 ENHRY, CDR2 SYGVKD. The V end was cut by 0 bases, the J end by 1 base, with 12 bases between. The CDR3 nucleotides read TGTGCCATCAGTGAGTCGGACGGACAGCGCCAAGAGACCCAGTACTTC. It yields the protein CAISESDGQRQETQYF.

This clone appeared once. CDR3 region: CASSYSTTGGEKLFF. In DNA form, the CDR3 reads TGTGCCAGCAGTTACTCGACGACAGGGGGCGAAAAACTGTTTTTT. V is TRBV6-5 and J is TRBJ1-4, with 10 bases aligning to TRBD1. The V segment lost 0 bases and the J segment 8 bases; nucleotides outside the gene matches: 3. CDR1 is MNHEY and CDR2 is SVGAGI in the germline V gene. The CDR3 covers 15 residues.

The chain couples TRBV7-7 to TRBJ2-5, with a weak D call TRBD1 (7 bases). V gave up 5 bases and J gave up 1 base, with 20 bases separating them. CDR3 length: 17 amino acids. Germline loops: CDR1 SSHAT, CDR2 FNYEAQ (reference sequence). The DNA for the CDR3 is TGTGCCAGCAGCAAGGGGGCACTAGGGACTCCCCAAGAGACCCAGTACTTC. Amino acids: CASSKGALGTPQETQYF. The whole variable domain, remainder taken from reference TRBV7-7 and TRBJ2-5, is GAGVSQSPRYKVTKRGQDVTLRCDPISSHATLYWYQQALGQGPEFLTYFNYEAQPDKSGLPSDRFSAERPEGSISTLTIQRTEQRDSAMYRCASSKGALGTPQETQYFGPGTRLLVL.